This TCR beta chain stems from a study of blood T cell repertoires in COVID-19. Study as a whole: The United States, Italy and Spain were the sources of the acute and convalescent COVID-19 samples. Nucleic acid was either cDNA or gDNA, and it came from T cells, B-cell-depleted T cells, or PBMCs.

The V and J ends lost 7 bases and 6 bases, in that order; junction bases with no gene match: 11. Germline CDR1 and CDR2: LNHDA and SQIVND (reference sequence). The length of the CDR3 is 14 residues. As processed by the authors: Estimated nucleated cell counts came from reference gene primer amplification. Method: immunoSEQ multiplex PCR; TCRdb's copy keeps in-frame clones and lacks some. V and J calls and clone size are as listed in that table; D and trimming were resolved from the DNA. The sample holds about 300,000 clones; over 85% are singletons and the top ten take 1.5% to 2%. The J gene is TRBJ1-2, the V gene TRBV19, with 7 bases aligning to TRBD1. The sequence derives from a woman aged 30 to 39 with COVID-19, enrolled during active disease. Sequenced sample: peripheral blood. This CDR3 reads CASKQKGAVDGYTF. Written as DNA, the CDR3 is TGTGCCAGTAAACAGAAGGGGGCTGTAGATGGCTACACCTTC.